Listed below are T cell receptor beta chains from one sample, sequenced in a study of T cells in localized non-small cell lung cancer. TCRdb's copy holds only in-frame clones and misses some; the assay was immunoSEQ multiplex PCR. The table includes 1,500 to 2,000 clones, about 25% detected once. The sample consisted of normal lung tissue next to the tumor, taken before any cancer treatment. These receptors originate from a female donor older than 55 with stage III squamous cell lung carcinoma. Both conserved end residues are part of each CDR3. A D gene is named only where the DNA matches it firmly. Clone size appears in some rows only: once, few, many, or a class for an expanded clone.

cdr3_aa cdr3_nt clone_size d_call j_call v_call
CASSSSGQGNEKLFF TGTGCCAGCAGTTCGTCGGGACAGGGGAATGAAAAACTGTTTTTT NA TRBD1 TRBJ1-4 TRBV28
CASSDGSGGATDTQYF TGTGCCAGCAGTGACGGCAGCGGGGGGGCCACAGATACGCAGTATTTT medium-sized TRBD2 TRBJ2-3 TRBV6-8
CASSRTGTDSYEQYF TGTGCCAGCAGTCGGACCGGGACAGATTCCTACGAGCAGTACTTC few TRBD1 TRBJ2-7 TRBV6-8
CSVEGRTGGPPYEQFF TGCAGCGTTGAAGGCAGGACAGGGGGCCCCCCCTATGAGCAGTTCTTC NA TRBD1 TRBJ2-1 TRBV29-1
CASSGRGGTEAFF TGTGCCAGCAGCGGCAGGGGAGGAACTGAAGCTTTCTTT NA NA TRBJ1-1 TRBV6-8
CASSPGWTGNMQFF TGTGCCAGCAGCCCCGGTTGGACAGGGAATATGCAGTTCTTC medium-sized TRBD1 TRBJ2-1 TRBV11-3
CASSQDRYSGANVLTF TGTGCCAGCAGTCAGGACCGCTACTCTGGGGCCAACGTCCTGACTTTC medium-sized NA TRBJ2-6 TRBV11-3
CASSFSGSGNEQFF TGTGCCAGCAGTTTTAGCGGGAGCGGGAATGAGCAGTTCTTC NA TRBD2 TRBJ2-1 TRBV11-3
CASRGRAGGETGAEQYF TGTGCCAGCAGAGGTCGGGCGGGAGGGGAAACCGGCGCCGAGCAGTACTTC NA TRBD2 TRBJ2-7 TRBV6-8
CASSYGGVRTEAFF TGTGCCAGCAGTTACGGGGGGGTCCGCACTGAAGCTTTCTTT few NA TRBJ1-1 TRBV6-8
CASSLTGGSLNEQFF TGTGCCAGCAGCTTGACAGGCGGGAGTCTCAATGAGCAGTTCTTC few NA TRBJ2-1 TRBV7-6
CASSTDTRRMNTEAFF TGTGCCAGTAGTACGGACACCAGACGAATGAACACTGAAGCTTTCTTT NA NA TRBJ1-1 TRBV19
CASSLPGGLAHQETQYF TGTGCCAGCAGTTTACCAGGGGGACTAGCGCACCAAGAGACCCAGTACTTC few TRBD2 TRBJ2-5 TRBV28
CASSKGLQGYNEQFF TGTGCCAGTAGTAAGGGACTTCAAGGATACAATGAGCAGTTCTTC once NA TRBJ2-1 TRBV19
CASSQVKEGNSPLHF TGTGCCAGCAGCCAAGTTAAAGAGGGGAATTCACCCCTCCACTTT NA NA TRBJ1-6 TRBV11-3
CASSGRALANYGYTF TGTGCCAGTAGTGGCCGGGCTCTAGCTAACTATGGCTACACCTTC NA NA TRBJ1-2 TRBV19
CASSPGSDTEAFF TGTGCCAGCTCACCAGGTTCGGACACTGAAGCTTTCTTT few NA TRBJ1-1 TRBV18
CASSLDRRGNEQFF TGTGCCAGCAGCTTAGATCGCAGGGGCAATGAGCAGTTCTTC few NA TRBJ2-1 TRBV11-3
CASSWDSNQPQHF TGCGCCAGCAGCTGGGATAGCAATCAGCCCCAGCATTTT few NA TRBJ1-5 TRBV4-1
CASSPTDWGSTDTQYF TGTGCCAGCTCACCCACAGACTGGGGAAGCACAGATACGCAGTATTTT NA NA TRBJ2-3 TRBV18
CASRSWGGSPNQPQHF TGTGCCAGCAGATCATGGGGGGGGAGCCCCAATCAGCCCCAGCATTTT NA NA TRBJ1-5 TRBV6-8
CAKIQGDYEQYF TGTGCTAAGATACAGGGGGACTACGAGCAGTACTTC few TRBD1 TRBJ2-7 TRBV12-5
CASSAGNSNQPQHF TGTGCCAGCAGTGCTGGGAATAGCAATCAGCCCCAGCATTTT NA NA TRBJ1-5 TRBV6-8
CASRQRLNEKLFF TGTGCCAGCAGACAGCGGCTCAATGAAAAACTGTTTTTT once NA TRBJ1-4 TRBV25-1
CASSEVGGEKLFF TGTGCCAGCAGCGAGGTCGGGGGAGAAAAACTGTTTTTT few NA TRBJ1-4 TRBV7-2
CASSTPAGTGTYEQYF TGTGCCAGTAGTACTCCGGCCGGGACAGGGACCTACGAGCAGTACTTC large TRBD1 TRBJ2-7 TRBV19
CAISGDSDQPQHF TGTGCCATCAGTGGGGACTCGGATCAACCCCAGCATTTT few NA TRBJ1-5 TRBV6-8
CASRWTGQPQHF TGTGCCAGCAGGTGGACAGGTCAGCCCCAGCATTTT NA TRBD1 TRBJ1-5 TRBV28
CASSQDQVQGAPDTQYF TGCGCCAGCAGCCAAGATCAGGTACAGGGGGCCCCAGATACGCAGTATTTT NA NA TRBJ2-3 TRBV1
CAWRRRGNEKLFF TGTGCCTGGAGGCGGAGGGGTAATGAAAAACTGTTTTTT NA NA TRBJ1-4 TRBV30
CASRRTAIGYEQYF TGTGCCAGCAGACGGACCGCTATTGGATACGAGCAGTACTTC NA NA TRBJ2-7 TRBV11-3
CASHVTGMVDEQYF TGTGCCAGCCACGTCACAGGGATGGTCGACGAGCAGTACTTC NA NA TRBJ2-7 TRBV19
CASSQDTGSSYNEQFF TGCGCCAGCAGCCAAGACACCGGAAGCTCCTACAATGAGCAGTTCTTC NA NA TRBJ2-1 TRBV4-1
CASSVDGGSTDTQYF TGTGCCAGCAGTGTGGACGGGGGTAGCACAGATACGCAGTATTTT NA NA TRBJ2-3 TRBV6-8
CASSFNRGDTEAFF TGTGCCAGCAGCTTCAACAGGGGGGACACTGAAGCTTTCTTT NA TRBD1 TRBJ1-1 TRBV11-3
CASSVEGVSYNEQFF TGTGCCAGCAGCGTAGAGGGGGTCTCCTACAATGAGCAGTTCTTC NA NA TRBJ2-1 TRBV9
CASSEAGQGAGELFF TGTGCCAGCAGTGAAGCAGGTCAGGGGGCCGGGGAGCTGTTTTTT NA TRBD1 TRBJ2-2 TRBV6-1
CASSLGQGHNTEAFF TGCGCCAGCAGCTTGGGTCAGGGACATAACACTGAAGCTTTCTTT NA NA TRBJ1-1 TRBV5-1
CASSLRDSRGYTF TGTGCCAGCAGTTTACGGGACAGTCGTGGCTACACCTTC NA TRBD1 TRBJ1-2 TRBV28
CASSDSIYSNQPQHF TGTGCCAGCTCTGACAGTATTTACAGCAATCAGCCCCAGCATTTT few NA TRBJ1-5 TRBV6-8
CASSKKDVSSGNTIYF TGTGCCAGCAGCAAGAAGGATGTCAGCTCTGGAAACACCATATATTTT few NA TRBJ1-3 TRBV6-8
CASSRDGYGEQYF TGTGCCAGCAGCAGGGACGGTTACGGCGAGCAGTACTTC NA NA TRBJ2-7 TRBV7-1
CASSQVPILEYQETQYF TGCGCCAGCAGCCAGGTACCCATTCTAGAGTACCAAGAGACCCAGTACTTC NA NA TRBJ2-5 TRBV1
CASSLVGASGSVTGELFF TGTGCCAGCAGCTTAGTGGGCGCTAGCGGGAGTGTGACCGGGGAGCTGTTTTTT medium-sized TRBD2 TRBJ2-2 TRBV11-3
CASTTGRVGETQYF TGTGCCAGCACGACAGGCAGGGTGGGGGAGACCCAGTACTTC NA NA TRBJ2-5 TRBV28